These T cell receptor beta chains were read from a single sample in a study of cytomegalovirus exposure and HLA in healthy donors. Sequencing used immunoSEQ multiplex PCR; TCRdb keeps in-frame clones, though not all of them. In total, the table holds approximately 140,000 clones. The sequencing input was PBMCs. The receptors come from a woman under 30 in good health and CMV-seronegative. Each CDR3 is given with its conserved first and last residue. Fields, in order: J gene, V gene, CDR3 protein.

j_gene: TRBJ2-6
v_gene: TRBV5-6
CDR3aa: CASSLQGAPWGANVLTF

j_gene: TRBJ2-1
v_gene: TRBV25-1
CDR3aa: CASKSNSGETYNEQFF

j_gene: TRBJ2-3
v_gene: TRBV19
CDR3aa: CAGSVGTGDRLTQYF

j_gene: TRBJ2-1
v_gene: TRBV5-4
CDR3aa: CASTTDGILPYNEQFF

j_gene: TRBJ2-2
v_gene: TRBV6-6
CDR3aa: CASSPDAGGNTGELFF

j_gene: TRBJ2-7
v_gene: TRBV11-2
CDR3aa: CASSFHRGPYEQYF

j_gene: TRBJ1-1
v_gene: TRBV6-6
CDR3aa: CASSKGMGLDRAFF

j_gene: TRBJ1-1
v_gene: TRBV28
CDR3aa: CASSLNKGDTEAFF

j_gene: TRBJ2-3
v_gene: TRBV9
CDR3aa: CASSAWTSGRDTQYF

j_gene: TRBJ2-1
v_gene: TRBV7-2
CDR3aa: CASSFGLAVNNEQFF

j_gene: TRBJ2-2
v_gene: TRBV19
CDR3aa: CASSLKTSGNWIGELFF

j_gene: TRBJ2-3
v_gene: TRBV6-6
CDR3aa: CASKRGDRVTDTQYF

j_gene: TRBJ1-5
v_gene: TRBV19
CDR3aa: CASKQGGLGNQPQHF

j_gene: TRBJ1-1
v_gene: TRBV5-1
CDR3aa: CASSETGTVNTEAFF

j_gene: TRBJ1-4
v_gene: TRBV7-8
CDR3aa: CASSLLWGTTATNEKLFF

j_gene: TRBJ2-3
v_gene: TRBV10-3
CDR3aa: CAIKSAGADTQYF

j_gene: TRBJ2-5
v_gene: TRBV29-1
CDR3aa: CSVPDTQIQETQYF

j_gene: TRBJ2-1
v_gene: TRBV9
CDR3aa: CASSVSPPGTSGRFSHEQFF